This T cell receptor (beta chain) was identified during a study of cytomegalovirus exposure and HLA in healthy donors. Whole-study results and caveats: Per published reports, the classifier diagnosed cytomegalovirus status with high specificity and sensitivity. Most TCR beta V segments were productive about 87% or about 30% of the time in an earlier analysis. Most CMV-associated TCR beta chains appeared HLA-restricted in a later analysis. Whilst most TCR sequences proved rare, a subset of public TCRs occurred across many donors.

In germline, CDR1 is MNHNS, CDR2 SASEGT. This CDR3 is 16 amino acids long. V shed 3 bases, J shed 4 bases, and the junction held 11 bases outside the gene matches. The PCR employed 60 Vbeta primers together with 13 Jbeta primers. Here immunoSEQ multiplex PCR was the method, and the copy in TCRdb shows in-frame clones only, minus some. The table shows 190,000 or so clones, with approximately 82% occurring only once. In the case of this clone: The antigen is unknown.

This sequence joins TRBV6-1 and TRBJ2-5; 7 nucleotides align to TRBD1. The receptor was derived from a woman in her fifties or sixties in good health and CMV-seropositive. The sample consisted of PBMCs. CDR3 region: CASSDPGQPTPETQYF. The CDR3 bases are TGTGCCAGCAGTGATCCGGGACAGCCTACCCCAGAGACCCAGTACTTC.